These 25 T cell receptor beta chains originate from one sample sequenced in a study of cytomegalovirus exposure and HLA in healthy donors. Data came from immunoSEQ multiplex PCR; TCRdb stores just in-frame clones and leaves some out. The repertoire consists of 100,000 to 150,000 clones, with 89% occurring once and the leading ten covering around 1.1%. Sample: PBMCs. The receptors were sampled from a woman aged 18 to 35 in good health and CMV-seronegative.

The genes are TRBV28 and TRBJ2-5, with a weak D call TRBD2 (5 bases). V gave up 3 bases and J gave up 3 bases, with 17 bases separating them. Per germline, CDR1 MDHEN and CDR2 SYDVKM. CDR3 length equals 16 residues. This CDR3 is CASSLRSWMGEETQYF. Here the CDR3 DNA reads TGTGCCAGCAGTTTGAGGTCCTGGATGGGAGAAGAGACCCAGTACTTC.

V gene TRBV7-6 combines with J gene TRBJ2-2, with 10 bases fitting TRBD2. Germline CDR1 SGHVS, CDR2 FNYEAQ. The CDR3 length is 18 residues. The ends lost 1 base at V and 8 bases at J; junction bases unmatched: 13. CDR3 nucleotides: TGTGCCAGCAGCTTAGGCCTGACCAGCGGGAGGGACTCGGGGGAGCTGTTTTTT. Its translation: CASSLGLTSGRDSGELFF.

The chain uses TRBV28 and TRBJ2-7; a weak D match, TRBD2 (6 bases). CDR1 and CDR2 (germline): MDHEN, SYDVKM. This CDR3 spans 12 amino acids. V lost 4 bases, J lost 3 bases, and 7 bases lay in between. The chain's CDR3 is CASSSGLYEQYV. The CDR3 DNA is TGTGCCAGCAGTTCGGGACTCTACGAGCAGTACGTC.

CDR3 residues: CASNPQGANEQFF. CDR3 nucleotide sequence: TGTGCCAGCAACCCCCAGGGGGCTAATGAGCAGTTCTTC. The genes are TRBV7-9 and TRBJ2-1, with TRBD1 matching over 8 bases. Germline V gene sequence: CDR1 SEHNR, CDR2 FQNEAQ (reference sequence). This CDR3 has 13 residues. Germline trimming cut 7 bases from V and 7 bases from J; bases unmatched to any gene: 6.

The chain carries TRBV9 and TRBJ2-1; tentatively, D is TRBD2 (5 bases). V lost 2 bases and J 8 bases, leaving 11 bases between the germline ends. Germline assignment: CDR1 SGDLS and CDR2 YYNGEE. The CDR3 runs to 13 residues. This CDR3 reads CASSVSAGDEQFF. The CDR3 bases are TGTGCCAGCAGCGTGTCGGCGGGTGATGAGCAGTTCTTC.

V and J are TRBV2 and TRBJ1-5; D not certain. Trimming took 5 bases from V and 2 from J, leaving 7 bases between them. CDR1 is SNHLY, CDR2 FYNNEI, per germline. The CDR3 sequence is 13 residues long. The CDR3 DNA follows: TGTGCCAGCAGTTCCGGAGGCAATCAGCCCCAGCATTTT. Amino acids: CASSSGGNQPQHF.

This clone has just one count. The rearrangement links TRBV5-5 to TRBJ1-1; D is unclear. Between the trimmed V and J ends, which lost 0 bases and 0 bases, there was a span of 6 bases. This CDR3 contains 14 residues. Germline CDR1 and CDR2: SGHKS and YYEKEE (reference sequence). In nucleotides, the CDR3 is TGTGCCAGCAGCTTGGGACTATTGAACACTGAAGCTTTCTTT. The encoded protein is CASSLGLLNTEAFF.

The rearrangement uses TRBV6-5 and TRBJ2-3; 9 bases match TRBD2. Germline V gene lookup returns CDR1 MNHEY and CDR2 SVGAGI. V shed 4 bases, J shed 14 bases, and the junction held 7 bases outside the gene matches. This CDR3 has 12 amino acids. The CDR3 DNA is TGTGCCAGCAGTTTTACTAGCGGGTTTATGTATTTT. Its translation: CASSFTSGFMYF.

The chain links TRBV6-1 to TRBJ1-1, with 7 bases that match TRBD1. The CDR3 runs 14 residues. V lost 2 bases, J lost 4 bases, and 4 bases stayed unmatched. Germline CDR1 MNHNS, CDR2 SASEGT. Here the CDR3 reads CASSEPTGSTEAFF. The DNA of the CDR3 is TGTGCCAGCAGTGAACCGACAGGGAGCACTGAAGCTTTCTTT.

The chain links TRBV29-1 to TRBJ2-5, with TRBD1 matching 11 bases. J gave up 4 bases and V 5 bases, and 3 bases lay outside the gene matches. Germline V gives CDR1 SQVTM, CDR2 ANQGSEA. This CDR3 is 13 amino acids long. For the CDR3, the DNA is TGCAGCGTTTCCGGGACAGGGGGAGAGACCCAGTACTTC. Protein: CSVSGTGGETQYF.

V gene TRBV19 combines with J gene TRBJ2-7; 12 nucleotides match TRBD1. Germline V gene sequence: CDR1 LNHDA, CDR2 SQIVND (reference sequence). This CDR3 is built from 13 residues. Losses at the gene ends were 9 bases for V and 6 bases for J; bases not matched to a gene: 6. The CDR3 protein is CASSGTGGSEQYF. The CDR3, as DNA: TGTGCCAGCTCCGGGACAGGGGGCAGCGAGCAGTACTTC. The variable domain in full, completed from reference TRBV19 and TRBJ2-7, reads DGGITQSPKYLFRKEGQNVTLSCEQNLNHDAMYWYRQDPGQGLRLIYYSQIVNDFQKGDIAEGYSVSREKKESFPLTVTSAQKNPTAFYLCASSGTGGSEQYFGPGTRLTVT.

The V call is TRBV5-8, the J call TRBJ1-4, with 7 bases that match TRBD1. V lost 4 bases, J lost 7 bases, and 10 bases stayed unmatched. Germline V gene data show CDR1 as SGHTS and CDR2 as YDEGEE. There are 15 residues in the CDR3. This chain's CDR3 is CASSQGGLKGEKLFF. CDR3 in DNA: TGTGCCAGCAGCCAGGGGGGCCTCAAGGGTGAAAAACTGTTTTTT.

The chain uses TRBV28 and TRBJ2-7; D is unresolved. Germline-derived CDR1 and CDR2 are MDHEN and SYDVKM. V was shortened by 3 bases and J by 3 bases, with 9 bases between the two germline ends. The CDR3 runs 13 residues. CDR3 loop: CASSFARRYEQYF. In DNA, the CDR3 is TGTGCCAGCAGTTTTGCCAGGCGCTACGAGCAGTACTTC.

This clone appeared a single time. V and J are TRBV4-2 and TRBJ2-1; 10 bases fit TRBD2. The CDR3 is made up of 16 amino acids. Germline CDR1 reads LGHNA; CDR2 reads YNFKEQ. After removal of 0 bases from V and 7 bases from J, the junction contained 6 bases not matched to a gene. In nucleotides, the CDR3 is TGTGCCAGCAGCCAAGATCGTCTAGCGGGAGTAAATGAGCAGTTCTTC. Translated: CASSQDRLAGVNEQFF.

The chain is built from TRBV29-1 and TRBJ1-2; 8 bases map to TRBD1. This CDR3 is 14 amino acids long. The junction had 9 bases not matched to a gene; V was cut back by 1 base and J by 8 bases. Germline assignment: CDR1 SQVTM and CDR2 ANQGSEA. CDR3 DNA sequence: TGCAGCGTTGAAGCCACTTTACAGGGGGAAGGCTACACCTTC. Translating gives CSVEATLQGEGYTF.

The gene calls are TRBV11-2 and TRBJ2-7; 8 bases map to TRBD2. Looked up from germline, CDR1 is SGHAT and CDR2 is FQNNGV. This CDR3 is built from 16 residues. Trimming cost V 5 bases and J 6 bases; bases outside gene matches: 15. The CDR3 region has the DNA TGTGCCAGCAGCCACCTCAGGGGTCGGACTAGCCGCGAGCAGTACTTC. This encodes CASSHLRGRTSREQYF. Looking up the rest from reference TRBV11-2 and TRBJ2-7 gives the full variable domain: EAGVAQSPRYKIIEKRQSVAFWCNPISGHATLYWYQQILGQGPKLLIQFQNNGVVDDSQLPKDRFSAERLKGVDSTLKIQPAKLEDSAVYLCASSHLRGRTSREQYFGPGTRLTVT.

V and J are TRBV2 and TRBJ1-5; possibly TRBD1 for D (5 bases). Trimming removed 5 bases at V and 3 bases at J, with 8 bases between. The germline V gene encodes CDR1 SNHLY and CDR2 FYNNEI. The CDR3 has 13 residues. The CDR3 protein is CASSRGTNQPQHF. CDR3 in DNA: TGTGCCAGCAGTCGGGGGACCAATCAGCCCCAGCATTTT.

The chain carries TRBV27 and TRBJ2-1; TRBD2 matches 13 bases. Per germline, CDR1 MNHEY and CDR2 SMNVEV (reference sequence). After removal of 5 bases from V and 2 bases from J, the junction contained 0 bases not matched to a gene. This CDR3 has 15 amino acids. The CDR3 DNA reads TGTGCCAGCAGTACTAGCGGGGGGGCCTACAATGAGCAGTTCTTC. This translates into CASSTSGGAYNEQFF.

V usage is TRBV6-1 and J usage is TRBJ1-5; no clear D. This CDR3 region has 13 residues. Trimming pared 4 bases from V and 7 bases from J, leaving 11 bases between. The germline CDR1 and CDR2 sequences are MNHNS and SASEGT. In nucleotides, the CDR3 is TGTGCCAGCAGTGGGGTTTGGGAGCAGCCCCAGCATTTT. Protein product: CASSGVWEQPQHF.

The CDR3 spells CASSEVGVINEQFF. The CDR3 DNA sequence: TGTGCCAGCAGTGAAGTGGGAGTTATCAATGAGCAGTTCTTC. This chain links TRBV2 with TRBJ2-1, with D perhaps matching TRBD2 (5 bases). Germline CDR1 reads SNHLY; CDR2 reads FYNNEI. The CDR3 loop spans 14 amino acids. V gave up 1 base and J gave up 6 bases, with 10 bases separating them.

This chain connects TRBV18 to TRBJ2-7; maybe TRBD1 (5 bases). Germline CDR1 reads KGHSH; CDR2 reads LQKENI. Between the trimmed V and J ends, which lost 4 bases and 6 bases, there was a span of 19 bases. The CDR3 is 15 residues long. This chain's CDR3 is CASSRDSPKTSEQYF. For the CDR3, the DNA is TGTGCCAGCTCACGCGACAGTCCAAAGACTTCCGAGCAGTACTTC.

A single count supports this clone. This chain joins TRBV7-2 and TRBJ1-2; D call uncertain. The CDR3 is made up of 15 amino acids. CDR1 and CDR2 (germline): SGHTA, FQGNSA. V gave up 1 base and J gave up 6 bases, with 15 bases separating them. As DNA, the CDR3 is TGTGCCAGCAGCTTAGTCAACCGCGGGAGAGATGGCTACACCTTC. Protein product: CASSLVNRGRDGYTF.

The rearrangement joins TRBV9 to TRBJ2-3, with 8 nucleotides matching TRBD2. The V segment lost 5 bases and the J segment 6 bases; nucleotides outside the gene matches: 17. Germline V lookup: CDR1 SGDLS, CDR2 YYNGEE. The CDR3 runs 17 residues. The CDR3 sequence is CASSTFGAGGTHDTQYF. CDR3 nucleotides: TGTGCCAGCAGTACTTTCGGGGCGGGGGGCACCCACGATACGCAGTATTTT.

This chain joins TRBV4-3 and TRBJ2-3; D is unresolved. The CDR3 sequence is 14 residues long. CDR1 and CDR2 from the germline V gene are LGHNA and YSLEER. The V gene lost 4 bases and the J gene lost 2 bases, with 10 bases spanning the gap. This CDR3 is CASSRRGFTDTQYF. For the CDR3, the DNA is TGCGCCAGCAGCCGCCGCGGCTTCACAGATACGCAGTATTTT.

This chain connects TRBV6-5 to TRBJ2-1; 7 bases align to TRBD1. This CDR3 has 13 residues. J gave up 12 bases and V 10 bases, and 15 bases lay outside the gene matches. Germline CDR1 reads MNHEY; CDR2 reads SVGAGI. The CDR3 DNA reads TGTGCCACCCAAAAGACAGGGTCTCTCAGGCAGTTCTTC. Protein product: CATQKTGSLRQFF.